Shown below are 15 T cell receptor beta chains from a single sample sequenced in a study of CD8 T cells in Susac syndrome. Random hexamers primed reverse transcription of about 0.45 to 1 ug RNA. TCRdb re-called the immunoSEQ multiplex PCR reads with MiXCR, one entry per CDR3 protein. The repertoire has fewer than 350,000 distinct CDR3 sequences, just over 90% of them found once; the top ten carry 0.065%. Sequencing was performed on CD4+ T cells from PBMCs. The receptors were sampled from a human donor with multiple sclerosis.

This CDR3 is CASSQGRGGHEQFF. The CDR3 DNA is TGTGCCAGCAGCCAAGGGCGGGGGGGACATGAGCAGTTCTTC. V gene TRBV3-1 combines with J gene TRBJ2-1; 9 positions match TRBD2. Germline V gene lookup returns CDR1 LGHDT and CDR2 YNNKEL (reference sequence). Trimming at V came to 1 base and at J to 8 bases, leaving 3 bases not matched to a gene. The CDR3 totals 14 residues.

V gene TRBV20-1 combines with J gene TRBJ2-7, with 12 bases identical to TRBD1. Germline V gene sequence: CDR1 DFQATT, CDR2 SNEGSKA (reference sequence). The ends lost 1 base at V and 3 bases at J; junction bases unmatched: 13. The CDR3 extends over 18 amino acids. The CDR3 DNA is TGCAGTGCTAGAGCTTGGGACAGGGGGCCAGAGAGCCTCTACGAGCAGTACTTC. As protein: CSARAWDRGPESLYEQYF.

The chain is built from TRBV3-1 and TRBJ1-5; no clear D. There are 15 residues in the CDR3. The V gene lost 0 bases and the J gene lost 0 bases, with 6 bases spanning the gap. From germline, CDR1 is LGHDT and CDR2 YNNKEL (reference sequence). CDR3 amino acids: CASSQEGFSNQPQHF. In nucleotides, the CDR3 is TGTGCCAGCAGCCAAGAGGGATTTAGCAATCAGCCCCAGCATTTT. Supplemented by reference TRBV3-1 and TRBJ1-5, the full variable domain reads DTAVSQTPKYLVTQMGNDKSIKCEQNLGHDTMYWYKQDSKKFLKIMFSYNNKELIINETVPNRFSPKSPDKAHLNLHINSLELGDSAVYFCASSQEGFSNQPQHFGDGTRLSIL.

This rearrangement joins TRBV11-2 to TRBJ2-5; D might be TRBD1 (6 bases). The germline V and J ends were trimmed by 3 bases and 2 bases, with 19 bases remaining between them. Germline CDR1 reads SGHAT; CDR2 reads FQNNGV. CDR3 size: 17 residues. As DNA, the CDR3 is TGTGCCAGCAGCTTCCCTTCCTGGACAGTGGAGCAAGAGACCCAGTACTTC. Translated, it gives CASSFPSWTVEQETQYF. The full variable domain, completed using reference TRBV11-2 and TRBJ2-5, is EAGVAQSPRYKIIEKRQSVAFWCNPISGHATLYWYQQILGQGPKLLIQFQNNGVVDDSQLPKDRFSAERLKGVDSTLKIQPAKLEDSAVYLCASSFPSWTVEQETQYFGPGTRLLVL.

This chain joins TRBV11-2 and TRBJ2-5, with D perhaps TRBD1 (5 bases). The CDR3 length is 13 residues. Trimming removed 4 bases from V and 11 bases from J, with 17 bases in between. Germline-derived CDR1 and CDR2 are SGHAT and FQNNGV. The CDR3 DNA reads TGTGCCAGCAGCTCGACATTTTCAGGGTCTCAGTACTTC. This sequence encodes CASSSTFSGSQYF.

The CDR3 DNA reads as TGCAGTGCTAGGCGGGAGCGGGAGTGGATCACAGATACGCAGTATTTT. Amino acid sequence: CSARREREWITDTQYF. J is TRBJ2-3 and V is TRBV20-1; 8 bases fit TRBD2. Germline loops: CDR1 DFQATT, CDR2 SNEGSKA (reference sequence). The CDR3 is 16 amino acids. The ends lost 3 bases at V and 2 bases at J; junction bases unmatched: 10.

The rearrangement links TRBV12-3 or TRBV12-4 to TRBJ2-1, with 8 bases identical to TRBD2. The junction had 5 bases not matched to a gene; V was cut back by 3 bases and J by 7 bases. The CDR3 length is 14 residues. The CDR3 is CASSFVPGGNEQFF. Written as DNA, the CDR3 is TGTGCCAGCAGTTTCGTGCCGGGAGGGAATGAGCAGTTCTTC.

This clonotype was seen just once. This rearrangement joins TRBV11-2 to TRBJ2-1; 10 nucleotides match TRBD2. The CDR3 is 18 amino acids. Germline CDR1 is SGHAT and CDR2 is FQNNGV. The V and J ends lost 5 bases and 10 bases, in that order; junction bases with no gene match: 20. The CDR3, as DNA: TGTGCCAGCAGCCCAAATACGCTCCTGGAGCGGGGGGGCCGGGAGCAGTTCTTC. As protein: CASSPNTLLERGGREQFF.

The J gene is TRBJ2-3, the V gene TRBV7-9, with TRBD1 as a possible D gene (6 bases). V was clipped by 5 bases and J by 2 bases, with 14 bases between them. The CDR3 has 15 residues. Germline values: CDR1 SEHNR, CDR2 FQNEAQ (reference sequence). The CDR3 loop is CASSITGFVTDTQYF. The CDR3 DNA reads TGTGCCAGCAGCATAACAGGGTTCGTCACAGATACGCAGTATTTT.

The gene calls are TRBV7-9 and TRBJ2-5, with D possibly TRBD1 on 5 matching bases. The CDR3 extends over 11 amino acids. V was shortened by 4 bases and J by 7 bases, with 7 bases between the two germline ends. Germline V gene lookup returns CDR1 SEHNR and CDR2 FQNEAQ (reference sequence). The DNA of the CDR3 is TGTGCCAGCAGCTCCCAGGGGACCCAGTACTTC. Protein sequence: CASSSQGTQYF.

This chain joins TRBV6-2 or TRBV6-3 and TRBJ2-5, with TRBD2 matching over 9 bases. The V and J ends lost 6 bases and 7 bases, in that order; junction bases with no gene match: 12. Germline CDR1 and CDR2: MNHEY and SVGEGT. The CDR3 length is 15 residues. CDR3 region: CASRQTAGGGATQYF. The CDR3 coding sequence is TGTGCCAGCAGACAAACAGCGGGAGGAGGGGCGACCCAGTACTTC.

This sequence joins TRBV11-2 and TRBJ1-2; 7 positions agree with TRBD1. The CDR3 is 15 amino acids. The J segment lost 3 bases and the V segment lost 6 bases, leaving 10 bases of the junction unmatched. Germline CDR1 and CDR2: SGHAT and FQNNGV. DNA for the CDR3: TGTGCCAGCAGTCTCCAGGGGGGATCGGACTATGGCTACACCTTC. Translated: CASSLQGGSDYGYTF.

The CDR3 nucleotides are TGTGCCAGCAGCTCGGACAGGGCAGGCGAGCAGTACTTC. Residues: CASSSDRAGEQYF. The V call is TRBV7-3, the J call TRBJ2-7, with 8 bases matching TRBD1. The germline CDR1 and CDR2 sequences are SGHTA and FQGTGA. The CDR3 runs 13 residues. The V gene end was trimmed by 4 bases and the J gene end by 6 bases; junction bases not matched to a gene: 5.

This chain links TRBV11-1 with TRBJ1-1; D gene uncertain. Germline lookup yields CDR1 SGHAT and CDR2 FQDESV (reference sequence). This CDR3 spans 13 amino acids. V shed 2 bases and J shed 3 bases, with 7 bases lying between them. This chain's CDR3 is CASSLFWDTEAFF. The CDR3 bases are TGTGCCAGCAGCTTATTCTGGGACACTGAAGCTTTCTTT.

The chain couples TRBV20-1 to TRBJ1-2; a weak D match, TRBD1 (6 bases). Germline CDR1 reads DFQATT; CDR2 reads SNEGSKA (reference sequence). The CDR3 totals 14 residues. CDR3 DNA: TGCAGCGGGGAGGGTGGCGGGGGGCTGAGTGGCTACACCTTC. Translation: CSGEGGGGLSGYTF.